This T cell receptor (beta chain) appears in the sequencing data of a study of CD8 T cells in ankylosing spondylitis. The study, taken as a whole, reports: Within ankylosing spondylitis blood, a TCR beta motif made up of several highly homologous variants appeared to be characteristic. From matched ankylosing spondylitis synovial fluid, disease-linked clones were reportedly recovered at significantly enriched levels. A CD8+ phenotype characterized the disease-linked clones, which were relatively rare in peripheral blood.

This clonotype was seen only a few times. Its antigen is unknown. A quantitative 5'-RACE method, one with molecular barcodes, was used to make TCR beta libraries. One entry per CDR3 protein, called by TCRdb with MiXCR from the 5' RACE reads. The data hold approximately 540,000 distinct CDR3 sequences, with about 13% observed a single time. Source material: blood, either unsorted or a sorted T cell fraction (not recorded which). The sequence was obtained from a male donor with ankylosing spondylitis.

The CDR3 region is CASSQDSGRGGSSYEQYF. For the CDR3, the DNA is TGTGCCAGCAGCCAGGATAGCGGGAGGGGAGGGAGCTCCTACGAGCAGTACTTC. The rearrangement uses TRBV4-2 and TRBJ2-7; TRBD2 agrees at 11 bases. Losses at the gene ends were 3 bases for V and 0 bases for J; bases not matched to a gene: 10. Per the germline V gene, CDR1 is LGHNA and CDR2 is YNFKEQ. The length of the CDR3 is 18 residues.